Following are 26 T cell receptor beta chains from one sample sequenced in a study of blood T cell repertoires in COVID-19 (dated by TCRdb to 2018 to 2020). The library was prepared using the immunoSEQ multiplex PCR assay. Not all clones reach the TCRdb copy of this immuneACCESS table, which keeps in-frame sequences only. Checked studies attribute under half of the gap to unresolved V genes and leave the rest unexplained. The table for this sample lists 250,000 to 350,000 clones; approximately 83% of them were counted only once. The biggest ten clones account for 4% to 4.5% of the sample. Sequencing was done on a sample of PBMCs or T cells enriched from blood (not recorded which). These receptors all stem from a woman aged 25 to 39 who had recovered from COVID-19.

This clone was seen a few times. V gene TRBV7-2 combines with J gene TRBJ1-1, with 8 bases lining up with TRBD1. Per the germline V gene, CDR1 is SGHTA and CDR2 is FQGNSA. The V gene end was trimmed by 6 bases and the J gene end by 6 bases; junction bases not matched to a gene: 3. The CDR3 loop spans 12 amino acids. CDR3 in amino acids: CASRTGVAEAFF. The DNA for the CDR3 is TGTGCCAGCAGGACAGGGGTCGCTGAAGCTTTCTTT.

This clone appeared once. The sample holds other DNA sequences that translate to the same CDR3. The chain joins TRBV28 to TRBJ1-1; 7 nucleotides agree with TRBD1. This CDR3 is 14 amino acids long. Germline CDR1 MDHEN, CDR2 SYDVKM. The ends lost 5 bases at V and 2 bases at J; junction bases unmatched: 5. The CDR3, as DNA: TGTGCCAGCAGTCCTTGGACAGGAAACACTGAAGCTTTCTTT. This gives the protein CASSPWTGNTEAFF.

This clone was seen once. The chain carries TRBV4-1 and TRBJ2-1; 7 nucleotides line up with TRBD2. Germline trimming cut 1 base from V and 8 bases from J; bases unmatched to any gene: 5. Germline V gives CDR1 MGHRA, CDR2 YSYEKL. The CDR3 has 14 amino acids. CDR3 sequence (DNA): TGCGCCAGCAGCCAAGTGGGAGGGATTGATGAGCAGTTCTTC. It codes for CASSQVGGIDEQFF.

The chain links TRBV10-1 to TRBJ2-2, with D perhaps matching TRBD2 (5 bases). This CDR3 is built from 14 residues. Trimming left V 6 bases short and J 0 bases short, with 8 bases between. The germline CDR1 and CDR2 sequences are WNHNN and SYGVQD (reference sequence). The CDR3 sequence: CASRQEANTGELFF. The CDR3 DNA is TGCGCCAGCAGGCAGGAGGCGAACACCGGGGAGCTGTTTTTT.

The chain carries TRBV13 and TRBJ2-3; 8 bases fit TRBD2. CDR3 length: 15 amino acids. V lost 5 bases to trimming and J lost 2 bases; unmatched junction nucleotides: 6. Germline CDR1 reads PRHDT; CDR2 reads FYEKMQ (reference sequence). As DNA, the CDR3 is TGTGCCAGCAGCGGTGAGCGGGAGCTCACAGATACGCAGTATTTT. Protein product: CASSGERELTDTQYF. Full variable domain (outside the CDR3, taken from reference TRBV13 and TRBJ2-3): AAGVIQSPRHLIKEKRETATLKCYPIPRHDTVYWYQQGPGQDPQFLISFYEKMQSDKGSIPDRFSAQQFSDYHSELNMSSLELGDSALYFCASSGERELTDTQYFGPGTRLTVL.

The CDR3 coding sequence is TGTGCCACCAGCCCTGGACTAGCGGGGCACTACGAGCAGTACTTC. It codes for CATSPGLAGHYEQYF. The gene calls are TRBV15 and TRBJ2-7, with 12 positions matching TRBD2. Germline V lookup: CDR1 LNHNV, CDR2 YYDKDF (reference sequence). V gave up 5 bases and J gave up 3 bases; unmatched junction bases: 5. CDR3 length: 15 residues. Variable domain in full (rest from reference TRBV15 and TRBJ2-7): DAMVIQNPRYQVTQFGKPVTLSCSQTLNHNVMYWYQQKSSQAPKLLFHYYDKDFNNEADTPDNFQSRRPNTSFCFLDIRSPGLGDTAMYLCATSPGLAGHYEQYFGPGTRLTVT.

The chain recombines TRBV28 with TRBJ1-5; D may be TRBD1 (6 bases). The CDR3 is 16 residues long. V was shortened by 4 bases and J by 5 bases, with 18 bases between the two germline ends. Germline CDR1 is MDHEN and CDR2 is SYDVKM. The chain's CDR3 is CASSSEQGFDYQPQHF. CDR3 DNA: TGTGCCAGCAGTTCAGAACAGGGTTTTGATTATCAGCCCCAGCATTTT.

CDR3 amino acids: CASSLGVDGNTIYF. The CDR3, as DNA: TGTGCCAGCAGCCTAGGGGTAGATGGAAACACCATATATTTT. The chain carries TRBV28 and TRBJ1-3; D is possibly TRBD1 (5 bases). V lost 6 bases and J lost 3, with 12 bases in between. Per germline, CDR1 MDHEN and CDR2 SYDVKM. The CDR3 extends over 14 amino acids.

The chain combines TRBV19 with TRBJ1-5; a possible D gene is TRBD1 (5 bases). The CDR3 loop spans 15 amino acids. Trimming removed 5 bases from V and 6 bases from J, with 17 bases in between. The germline gives CDR1 LNHDA, CDR2 SQIVND (reference sequence). The CDR3 DNA reads as TGTGCCAGTAGTTTTACATTGCAGGGAGGTCAGCCCCAGCATTTT. Its protein product is CASSFTLQGGQPQHF. Variable domain in full (rest from reference TRBV19 and TRBJ1-5): DGGITQSPKYLFRKEGQNVTLSCEQNLNHDAMYWYRQDPGQGLRLIYYSQIVNDFQKGDIAEGYSVSREKKESFPLTVTSAQKNPTAFYLCASSFTLQGGQPQHFGDGTRLSIL.

This sequence joins TRBV24-1 and TRBJ1-2, with TRBD1 matching over 7 bases. The junction had 14 bases not matched to a gene; V was cut back by 3 bases and J by 5 bases. The CDR3 has 17 amino acids. CDR1 KGHDR and CDR2 SFDVKD come from the germline V gene. The DNA of the CDR3 is TGTGCCACCAGTGATCCATTGAAAGGTCGACAGGGTTATGGCTACACCTTC. Protein: CATSDPLKGRQGYGYTF.

The chain employs TRBV9 and TRBJ1-2; no clear D. CDR1 is SGDLS, CDR2 YYNGEE, per germline. There are 13 residues in the CDR3. V dropped 0 bases and J dropped 7 bases, with 10 bases sitting between them. CDR3 nucleotide sequence: TGTGCCAGCAGCGTAGGGGGAGGAATTGGCTACACCTTC. This codes for CASSVGGGIGYTF.

This clone appeared once. The rearrangement joins TRBV12-3 or TRBV12-4 to TRBJ2-4; 7 nucleotides match TRBD1. The CDR3 sequence is 13 residues long. V trimming: 5 bases; J trimming: 6 bases; junction bases outside the gene matches: 4. DNA of the CDR3: TGTGCCAGCAGTGCTGGGACAGTAAACATTCAGTACTTC. Protein product: CASSAGTVNIQYF.

A note on this clone: Other DNA sequences in this specimen translate into the identical CDR3. The chain recombines TRBV5-1 with TRBJ2-1; 9 bases map to TRBD1. Germline V gene sequence: CDR1 SGHRS, CDR2 YFSETQ. The V and J ends lost 5 bases and 6 bases, in that order; junction bases with no gene match: 3. CDR3 size: 13 residues. CDR3 sequence: CASSLDRGNEQFF. The DNA of the CDR3 is TGCGCCAGCAGTCTGGACAGGGGCAATGAGCAGTTCTTC. The whole variable domain, remainder taken from reference TRBV5-1 and TRBJ2-1, is KAGVTQTPRYLIKTRGQQVTLSCSPISGHRSVSWYQQTPGQGLQFLFEYFSETQRNKGNFPGRFSGRQFSNSRSEMNVSTLELGDSALYLCASSLDRGNEQFFGPGTRLTVL.

This rearrangement joins TRBV27 to TRBJ2-5, with D unclear. Deletions cut 4 bases from V and 4 bases from J, with 10 bases between. The CDR3 totals 13 residues. Germline CDR1 and CDR2: MNHEY and SMNVEV (reference sequence). The CDR3 region is CASSSGVVETQYF. The CDR3 coding sequence is TGTGCCAGCAGTTCTGGAGTTGTAGAGACCCAGTACTTC.

The V and J genes are TRBV28 and TRBJ1-1; TRBD1 aligns across 8 bases. Germline-derived CDR1 and CDR2 are MDHEN and SYDVKM. The CDR3 consists of 15 residues. V gave up 4 bases and J gave up 1 base; unmatched junction bases: 5. The CDR3, as DNA: TGTGCCAGCAGTTCAACAGGGGGTTCGAACACTGAAGCTTTCTTT. As protein: CASSSTGGSNTEAFF.

The chain has TRBV11-2 and TRBJ1-2, with 12 bases aligning to TRBD1. This CDR3 is built from 14 residues. Germline V gene data show CDR1 as SGHAT and CDR2 as FQNNGV. Trimming at V came to 1 base and at J to 8 bases, leaving 2 bases not matched to a gene. CDR3 amino acids: CASSLGGTGGGYTF. The CDR3 DNA reads as TGTGCCAGCAGCTTAGGAGGGACAGGGGGCGGCTACACCTTC.

The chain is built from TRBV19 and TRBJ2-7; 7 bases map to TRBD2. The CDR3 has 15 residues. The J segment lost 2 bases and the V segment lost 6 bases, leaving 10 bases of the junction unmatched. Per germline, CDR1 LNHDA and CDR2 SQIVND (reference sequence). DNA of the CDR3: TGTGCCAGTAGACCGCTAGCGGCCCCACCCTACGAGCAGTACTTC. Translating it yields CASRPLAAPPYEQYF.

The sample holds one count of this clone. The CDR3 loop reads CASSQMADTQYF. CDR3 bases: TGTGCCAGCAGCCAAATGGCTGATACGCAGTATTTT. The V gene is TRBV7-8, the J gene TRBJ2-3; no reliable D call. The CDR3 has 12 residues. In germline, CDR1 is SGHVS, CDR2 FQNEAQ. Deletions cut 5 bases from V and 6 bases from J, with 9 bases between.

The genes are TRBV5-5 and TRBJ1-5; perhaps TRBD1 as D (6 bases). The germline V and J ends were trimmed by 4 bases and 4 bases, with 9 bases remaining between them. Germline CDR1 reads SGHKS; CDR2 reads YYEKEE (reference sequence). The CDR3 is 13 residues long. CDR3 amino acids: CASSPGQNQPQHF. The CDR3 DNA sequence: TGTGCCAGCAGCCCGGGACAAAATCAGCCCCAGCATTTT.

V and J are TRBV5-5 and TRBJ2-2, with D possibly matching TRBD1 (5 bases). V shed 4 bases and J shed 3 bases, with 16 bases lying between them. In germline, CDR1 is SGHKS, CDR2 YYEKEE (reference sequence). The CDR3 contains 16 residues. The CDR3, as DNA: TGTGCCAGCAGCGGGGTGGGCAGGGCAGACACCGGGGAGCTGTTTTTT. It specifies CASSGVGRADTGELFF. The full variable domain, its missing parts supplied by reference TRBV5-5 and TRBJ2-2, is DAGVTQSPTHLIKTRGQQVTLRCSPISGHKSVSWYQQVLGQGPQFIFQYYEKEERGRGNFPDRFSARQFPNYSSELNVNALLLGDSALYLCASSGVGRADTGELFFGEGSRLTVL.

The chain joins TRBV28 to TRBJ2-4; 7 positions agree with TRBD2. After removal of 5 bases from V and 6 bases from J, the junction contained 13 bases not matched to a gene. The V gene's germline CDR1 is MDHEN and CDR2 SYDVKM. The CDR3 length is 16 residues. CDR3 nucleotide sequence: TGTGCCAGCAGTCAGGCTAGCGGAACCTATTTAAACATTCAGTACTTC. It translates to CASSQASGTYLNIQYF.

The V call is TRBV2, the J call TRBJ2-1; 8 bases agree with TRBD2. This CDR3 comprises 15 residues. From germline, CDR1 is SNHLY and CDR2 FYNNEI. Trimming took 6 bases from V and 3 from J; bases not matched to a gene: 7. The CDR3 sequence: CASRATSADYNEQFF. Written as DNA, the CDR3 is TGTGCCAGCAGAGCGACTAGCGCAGACTACAATGAGCAGTTCTTC.

This rearrangement joins TRBV2 to TRBJ2-5, with 9 bases matching TRBD2. The CDR3 is 15 residues long. The ends lost 6 bases at V and 5 bases at J; junction bases unmatched: 10. CDR1 is SNHLY and CDR2 is FYNNEI in the germline V gene. The CDR3 region is CASSLGLAGRETQYF. The CDR3 DNA sequence: TGTGCCAGCAGCCTCGGGCTAGCGGGGAGGGAGACCCAGTACTTC.

This rearrangement joins TRBV19 to TRBJ1-1; tentative D call: TRBD1 (6 bases). The germline CDR1 and CDR2 sequences are LNHDA and SQIVND (reference sequence). This CDR3 spans 18 amino acids. V lost 5 bases to trimming and J lost 5 bases, with 27 bases between them. The chain's CDR3 is CASSPTRGGGTLSTEAFF. CDR3 nucleotide sequence: TGTGCCAGTAGTCCCACCAGAGGGGGAGGGACTTTGAGTACTGAAGCTTTCTTT.

The J gene is TRBJ1-1, the V gene TRBV7-9, with TRBD1 identical over 10 bases. The J segment lost 4 bases and the V segment lost 5 bases, leaving 4 bases of the junction unmatched. CDR1 and CDR2 from the germline V gene are SEHNR and FQNEAQ (reference sequence). The CDR3 loop spans 14 amino acids. CDR3 residues: CASSEGTGATEAFF. The CDR3 coding sequence is TGTGCCAGCAGCGAAGGGACAGGGGCCACTGAAGCTTTCTTT.

DNA of the CDR3: TGTGCCAGCAGCTTAAGGTCTGGAGACGAGCAGTACTTC. This gives the protein CASSLRSGDEQYF. This chain links TRBV7-2 with TRBJ2-7; no clear D. This CDR3 has 13 residues. V lost 2 bases and J lost 5, with 10 bases in between. Per the germline V gene, CDR1 is SGHTA and CDR2 is FQGNSA.